This TCR beta chain was profiled in a study of response to subunit inactivated influenza vaccine. The study, taken as a whole, reports: With each seasonal influenza vaccination, the authors suggested, few new T cells are recruited.

A remark on this clonotype: Its matching antigen is unknown.

TCRdb redid the calling of the RT-PCR reads with MiXCR, one entry per CDR3 protein. Among around 760,000 distinct CDR3 sequences, about 15% were seen once, and the ten largest hold 6% to 7%. The CDR3 is 14 residues long. V dropped 6 bases and J dropped 3 bases, with 13 bases sitting between them. Germline CDR1 MDHEN, CDR2 SYDVKM. The sample consisted of PBMCs from blood, taken roughly 2 weeks before vaccination. The chain has TRBV28 and TRBJ2-3, with D perhaps TRBD1 or TRBD2 (5 bases each). This receptor was taken from a man in his fifties or sixties who received an inactivated influenza vaccine. This CDR3 is CASSHRGTTDTQYF. In DNA form, the CDR3 reads TGTGCCAGCAGCCACCGGGGCACTACAGATACGCAGTATTTT.